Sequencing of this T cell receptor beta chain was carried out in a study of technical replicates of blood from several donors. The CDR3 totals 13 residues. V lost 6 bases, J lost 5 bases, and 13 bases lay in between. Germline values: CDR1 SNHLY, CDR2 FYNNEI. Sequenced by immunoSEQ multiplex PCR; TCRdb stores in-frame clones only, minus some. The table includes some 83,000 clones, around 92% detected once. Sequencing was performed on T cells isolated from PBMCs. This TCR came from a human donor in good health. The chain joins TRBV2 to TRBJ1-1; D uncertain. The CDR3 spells CASSRERRTEAFF. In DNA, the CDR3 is TGTGCCAGCAGCCGGGAAAGGAGGACTGAAGCTTTCTTT.